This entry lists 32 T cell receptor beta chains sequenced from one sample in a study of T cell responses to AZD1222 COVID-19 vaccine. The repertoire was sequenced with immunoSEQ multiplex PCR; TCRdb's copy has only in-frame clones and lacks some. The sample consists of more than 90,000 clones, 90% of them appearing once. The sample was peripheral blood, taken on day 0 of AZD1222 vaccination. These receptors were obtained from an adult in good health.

The CDR3 region is CASSFGRGSQPQHF. The CDR3 DNA sequence: TGTGCCAGCAGCTTTGGTAGGGGTAGTCAGCCCCAGCATTTT. The chain links TRBV7-8 to TRBJ1-5; D is perhaps TRBD1 (5 bases). Germline loops: CDR1 SGHVS, CDR2 FQNEAQ. This CDR3 has 14 residues. Trimming took 3 bases from V and 6 from J, leaving 12 bases between them.

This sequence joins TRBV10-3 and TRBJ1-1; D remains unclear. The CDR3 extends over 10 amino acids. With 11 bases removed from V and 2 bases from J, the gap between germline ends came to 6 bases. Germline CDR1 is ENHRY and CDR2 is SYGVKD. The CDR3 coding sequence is TGTGCCGCGGGTAACACTGAAGCTTTCTTT. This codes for CAAGNTEAFF.

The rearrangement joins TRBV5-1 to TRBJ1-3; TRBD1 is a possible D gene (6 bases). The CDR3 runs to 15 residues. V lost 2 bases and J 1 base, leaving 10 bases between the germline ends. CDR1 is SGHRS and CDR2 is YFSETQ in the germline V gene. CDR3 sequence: CASSLGGSSGNTIYF. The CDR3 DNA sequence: TGCGCCAGCAGCTTAGGGGGGAGTTCTGGAAACACCATATATTTT.

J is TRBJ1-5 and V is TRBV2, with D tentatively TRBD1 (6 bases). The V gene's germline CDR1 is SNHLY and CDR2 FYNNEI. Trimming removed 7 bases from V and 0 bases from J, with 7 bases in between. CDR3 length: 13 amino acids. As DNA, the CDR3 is TGTGCCAGCAAGGACAGTAGCAATCAGCCCCAGCATTTT. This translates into CASKDSSNQPQHF.

The CDR3 reads CASTKSFGANVLTF. CDR3 nucleotides: TGTGCCAGCACCAAAAGTTTCGGGGCCAACGTCCTGACTTTC. The chain couples TRBV5-4 to TRBJ2-6; D uncertain. CDR1 and CDR2 from the germline V gene are SGHNT and YYREEE (reference sequence). V lost 6 bases and J lost 4, with 11 bases in between. The CDR3 totals 14 residues.

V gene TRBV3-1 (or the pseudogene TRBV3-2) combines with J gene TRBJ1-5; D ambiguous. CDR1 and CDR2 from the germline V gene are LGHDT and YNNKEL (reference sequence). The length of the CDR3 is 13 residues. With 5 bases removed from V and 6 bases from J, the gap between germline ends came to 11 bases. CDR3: CASSSLEGQPQHF. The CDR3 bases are TGTGCCAGCAGCTCCCTCGAGGGTCAGCCCCAGCATTTT.

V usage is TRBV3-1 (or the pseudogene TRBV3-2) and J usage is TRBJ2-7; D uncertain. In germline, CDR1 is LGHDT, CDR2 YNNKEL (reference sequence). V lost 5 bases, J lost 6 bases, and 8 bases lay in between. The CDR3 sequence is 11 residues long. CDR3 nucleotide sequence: TGTGCCAGCAGCGACTCACGCGAGCAGTACTTC. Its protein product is CASSDSREQYF.

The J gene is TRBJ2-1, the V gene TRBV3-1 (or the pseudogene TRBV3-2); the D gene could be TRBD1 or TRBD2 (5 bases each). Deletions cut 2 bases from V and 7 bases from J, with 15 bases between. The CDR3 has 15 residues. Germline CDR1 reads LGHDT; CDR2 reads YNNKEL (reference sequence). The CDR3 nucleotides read TGTGCCAGCAGCCAACCGTTGGGGGTTGAAAATGAGCAGTTCTTC. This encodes CASSQPLGVENEQFF.

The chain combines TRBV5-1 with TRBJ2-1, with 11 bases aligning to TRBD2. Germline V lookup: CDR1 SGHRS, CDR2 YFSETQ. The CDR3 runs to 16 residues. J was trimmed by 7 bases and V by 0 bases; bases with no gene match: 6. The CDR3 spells CASSLALAGGPNEQFF. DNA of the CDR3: TGCGCCAGCAGCTTGGCTTTAGCGGGGGGGCCAAATGAGCAGTTCTTC.

This CDR3 reads CASSQDWGGDYGYTF. The CDR3 region has the DNA TGCGCCAGCAGCCAAGATTGGGGGGGAGACTATGGCTACACCTTC. V and J are TRBV4-1 and TRBJ1-2, with a tentative D call TRBD1 (5 bases). CDR1 is MGHRA, CDR2 YSYEKL, per germline. This CDR3 comprises 15 residues. V shed 0 bases and J shed 3 bases, with 11 bases lying between them.

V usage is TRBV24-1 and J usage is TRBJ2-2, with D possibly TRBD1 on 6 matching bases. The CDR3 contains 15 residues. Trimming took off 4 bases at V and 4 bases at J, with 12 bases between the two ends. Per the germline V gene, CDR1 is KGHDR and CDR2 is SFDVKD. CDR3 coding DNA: TGTGCCACCAGTGACGTACTAGGGGGCACCGGGGAGCTGTTTTTT. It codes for CATSDVLGGTGELFF.

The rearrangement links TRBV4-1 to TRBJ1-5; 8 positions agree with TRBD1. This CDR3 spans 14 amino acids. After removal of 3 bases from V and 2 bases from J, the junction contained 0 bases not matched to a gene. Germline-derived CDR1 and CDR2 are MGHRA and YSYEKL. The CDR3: CASSQTGGNQPQHF. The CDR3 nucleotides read TGCGCCAGCAGCCAGACAGGGGGCAATCAGCCCCAGCATTTT.

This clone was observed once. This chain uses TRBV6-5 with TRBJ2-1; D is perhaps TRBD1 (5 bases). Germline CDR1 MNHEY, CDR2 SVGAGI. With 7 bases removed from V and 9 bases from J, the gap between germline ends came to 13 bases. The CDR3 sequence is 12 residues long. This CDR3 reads CASNHDSAEQFF. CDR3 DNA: TGTGCCAGCAATCACGACAGCGCTGAGCAGTTCTTC.

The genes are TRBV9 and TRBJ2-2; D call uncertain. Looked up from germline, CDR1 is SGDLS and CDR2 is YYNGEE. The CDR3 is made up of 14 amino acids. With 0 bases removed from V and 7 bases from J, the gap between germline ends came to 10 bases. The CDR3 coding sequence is TGTGCCAGCAGCGTAGGTGGGGATGGCGGGGAGCTGTTTTTT. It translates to CASSVGGDGGELFF.

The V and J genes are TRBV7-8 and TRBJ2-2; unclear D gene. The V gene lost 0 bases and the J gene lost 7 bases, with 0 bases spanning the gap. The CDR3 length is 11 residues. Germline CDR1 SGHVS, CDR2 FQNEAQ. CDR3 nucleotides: TGTGCCAGCAGCTTAGCCGGGGAGCTGTTTTTT. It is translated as CASSLAGELFF.

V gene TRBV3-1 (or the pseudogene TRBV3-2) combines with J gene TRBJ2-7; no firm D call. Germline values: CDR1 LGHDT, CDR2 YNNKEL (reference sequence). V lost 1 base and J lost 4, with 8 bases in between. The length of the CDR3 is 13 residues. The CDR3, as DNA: TGTGCCAGCAGCCAAGGATCAACATACGAGCAGTACTTC. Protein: CASSQGSTYEQYF.

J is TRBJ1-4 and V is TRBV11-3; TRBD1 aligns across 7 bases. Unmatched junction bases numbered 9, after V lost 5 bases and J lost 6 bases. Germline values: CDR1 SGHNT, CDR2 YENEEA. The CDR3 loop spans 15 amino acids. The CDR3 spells CASSRDSSPDEKLFF. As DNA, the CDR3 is TGTGCCAGCAGCCGGGACAGTTCGCCGGATGAAAAACTGTTTTTT.

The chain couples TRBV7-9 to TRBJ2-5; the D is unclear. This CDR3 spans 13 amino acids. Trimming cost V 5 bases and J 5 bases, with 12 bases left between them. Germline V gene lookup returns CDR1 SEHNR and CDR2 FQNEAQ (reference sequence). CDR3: CASSEDFLETQYF. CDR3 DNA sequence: TGTGCCAGCAGCGAAGACTTCCTGGAGACCCAGTACTTC.

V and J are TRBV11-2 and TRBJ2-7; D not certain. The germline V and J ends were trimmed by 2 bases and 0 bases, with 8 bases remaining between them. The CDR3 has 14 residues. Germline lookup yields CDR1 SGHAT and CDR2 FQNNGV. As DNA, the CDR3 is TGTGCCAGCAGCTTACCCCCGAGCTCCTACGAGCAGTACTTC. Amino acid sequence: CASSLPPSSYEQYF.

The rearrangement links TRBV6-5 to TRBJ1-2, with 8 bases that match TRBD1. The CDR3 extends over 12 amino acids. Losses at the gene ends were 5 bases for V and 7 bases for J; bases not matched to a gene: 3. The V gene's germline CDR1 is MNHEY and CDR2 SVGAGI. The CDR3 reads CASSPDRVGYTF. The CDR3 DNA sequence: TGTGCCAGCAGTCCGGACAGGGTTGGCTACACCTTC.

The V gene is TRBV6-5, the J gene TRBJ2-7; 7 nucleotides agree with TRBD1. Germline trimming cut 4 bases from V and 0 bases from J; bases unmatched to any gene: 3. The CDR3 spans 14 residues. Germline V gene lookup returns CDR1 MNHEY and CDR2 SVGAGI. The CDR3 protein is CASSSRGSSYEQYF. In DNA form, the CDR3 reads TGTGCCAGCAGTTCCAGGGGGAGCTCCTACGAGCAGTACTTC.

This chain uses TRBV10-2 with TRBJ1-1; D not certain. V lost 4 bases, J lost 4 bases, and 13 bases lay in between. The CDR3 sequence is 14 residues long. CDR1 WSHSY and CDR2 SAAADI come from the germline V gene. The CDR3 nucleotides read TGCGCCAGCAGTGTGCCAGGCGGAGGCACTGAAGCTTTCTTT. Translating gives CASSVPGGGTEAFF.

Here the CDR3 DNA reads TGTGCCAGCAGCTTTGGGACGGACCATCAGCCCCAGCATTTT. This encodes CASSFGTDHQPQHF. J is TRBJ1-5 and V is TRBV9; possible D gene TRBD1, 5 bases. The CDR3 sequence is 14 residues long. Germline V gives CDR1 SGDLS, CDR2 YYNGEE. With 4 bases removed from V and 5 bases from J, the gap between germline ends came to 13 bases.

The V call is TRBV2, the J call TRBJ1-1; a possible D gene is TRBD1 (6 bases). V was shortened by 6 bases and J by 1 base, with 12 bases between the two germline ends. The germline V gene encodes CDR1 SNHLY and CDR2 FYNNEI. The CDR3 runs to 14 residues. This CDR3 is CASSLLTGNTEAFF. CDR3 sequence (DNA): TGTGCCAGCAGCCTATTGACAGGGAACACTGAAGCTTTCTTT.

The CDR3 loop is CATSDLQGPAVEEQYF. Here the CDR3 DNA reads TGTGCCACCAGTGATCTACAGGGGCCCGCCGTCGAGGAGCAGTACTTC. The rearrangement uses TRBV24-1 and TRBJ2-7; 7 bases are shared with TRBD1. Germline lookup yields CDR1 KGHDR and CDR2 SFDVKD. Trimming took 3 bases from V and 7 from J; bases not matched to a gene: 14. The length of the CDR3 is 16 residues.

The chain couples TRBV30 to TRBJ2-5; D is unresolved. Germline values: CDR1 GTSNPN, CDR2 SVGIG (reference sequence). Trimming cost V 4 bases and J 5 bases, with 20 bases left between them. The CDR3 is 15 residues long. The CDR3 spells CAWINTDPRRETQYF. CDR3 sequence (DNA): TGTGCCTGGATAAACACGGACCCCAGGCGGGAGACCCAGTACTTC.

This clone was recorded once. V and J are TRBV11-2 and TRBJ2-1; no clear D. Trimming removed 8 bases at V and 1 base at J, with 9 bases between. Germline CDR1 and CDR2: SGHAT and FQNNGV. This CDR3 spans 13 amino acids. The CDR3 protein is CASCDRSYNEQFF. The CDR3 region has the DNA TGTGCCAGCTGTGATAGGTCCTACAATGAGCAGTTCTTC.

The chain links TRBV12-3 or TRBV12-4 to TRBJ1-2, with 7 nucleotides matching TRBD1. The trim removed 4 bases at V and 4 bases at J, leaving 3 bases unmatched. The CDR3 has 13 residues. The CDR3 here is CASSYRGIYGYTF. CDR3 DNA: TGTGCCAGCAGTTACAGGGGAATCTATGGCTACACCTTC.

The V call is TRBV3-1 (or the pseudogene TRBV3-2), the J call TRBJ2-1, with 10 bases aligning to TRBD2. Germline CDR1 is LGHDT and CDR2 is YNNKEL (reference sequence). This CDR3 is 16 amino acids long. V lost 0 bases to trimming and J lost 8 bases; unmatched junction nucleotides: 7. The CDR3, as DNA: TGTGCCAGCAGCCAAGATCACAGCGGGGGGGCCCATGAGCAGTTCTTC. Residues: CASSQDHSGGAHEQFF.

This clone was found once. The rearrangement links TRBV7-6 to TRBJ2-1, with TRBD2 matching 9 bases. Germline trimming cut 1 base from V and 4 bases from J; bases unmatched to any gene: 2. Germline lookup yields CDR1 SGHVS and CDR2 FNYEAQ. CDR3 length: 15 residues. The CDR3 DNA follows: TGTGCCAGCAGCTTAGGTAGCGGGGGTTACAATGAGCAGTTCTTC. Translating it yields CASSLGSGGYNEQFF.

The CDR3 DNA reads TGTGCCAGCACTAGCTGGGGCGATTCACCCCTCCACTTT. Translated: CASTSWGDSPLHF. The chain uses TRBV2 and TRBJ1-6; tentative D call: TRBD1 (5 bases). The CDR3 runs 13 residues. V lost 7 bases and J lost 8, with 12 bases in between. Germline CDR1 reads SNHLY; CDR2 reads FYNNEI.

The CDR3: CASSGGFEAFF. CDR3 nucleotide sequence: TGTGCCAGCAGCGGCGGATTTGAAGCTTTCTTT. The chain has TRBV3-1 (or the pseudogene TRBV3-2) and TRBJ1-1, with unresolved D. Germline V gene data show CDR1 as LGHDT and CDR2 as YNNKEL (reference sequence). V dropped 5 bases and J dropped 7 bases, with 8 bases sitting between them. There are 11 residues in the CDR3.